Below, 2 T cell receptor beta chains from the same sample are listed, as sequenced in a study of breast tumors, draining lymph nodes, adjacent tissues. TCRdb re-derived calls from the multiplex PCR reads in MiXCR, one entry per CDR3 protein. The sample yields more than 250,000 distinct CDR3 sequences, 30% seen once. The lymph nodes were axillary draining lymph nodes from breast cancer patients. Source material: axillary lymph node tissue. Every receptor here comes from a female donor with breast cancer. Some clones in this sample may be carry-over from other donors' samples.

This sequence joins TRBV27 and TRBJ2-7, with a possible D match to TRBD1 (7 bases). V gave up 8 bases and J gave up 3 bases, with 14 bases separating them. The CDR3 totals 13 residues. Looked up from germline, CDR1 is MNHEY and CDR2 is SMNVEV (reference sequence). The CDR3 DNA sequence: TGTGCCAGCGCCAGACAGGGAGGCTACGAGCAGTACTTC. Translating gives CASARQGGYEQYF.

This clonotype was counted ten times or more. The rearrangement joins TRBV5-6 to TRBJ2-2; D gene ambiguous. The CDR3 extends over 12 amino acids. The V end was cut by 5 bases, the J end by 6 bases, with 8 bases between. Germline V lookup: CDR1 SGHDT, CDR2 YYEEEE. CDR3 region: CASSSAAGELFF. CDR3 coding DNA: TGTGCCAGCAGTTCGGCGGCCGGGGAGCTGTTTTTT. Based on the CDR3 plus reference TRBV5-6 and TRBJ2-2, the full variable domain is DAGVTQSPTHLIKTRGQQVTLRCSPKSGHDTVSWYQQALGQGPQFIFQYYEEEERQRGNFPDRFSGHQFPNYSSELNVNALLLGDSALYLCASSSAAGELFFGEGSRLTVL.